Following are 15 T cell receptor beta chains from one sample sequenced in a study of response to subunit inactivated influenza vaccine. TCRdb reanalysed the RT-PCR reads using MiXCR and keeps one entry per CDR3 protein. The sample includes about 520,000 distinct CDR3 sequences, approximately 24% seen only once; the top ten take approximately 2%. Sequenced here: CD4+ T cells sorted from PBMCs, sampled roughly 5 days after vaccination. These receptors were obtained from a middle-aged man who received an inactivated influenza vaccine.

DNA for the CDR3: TGTGCCAGCAGTTACAGTGACAGGGTAGTCCCCTACGAGCAGTACTTC. Its protein product is CASSYSDRVVPYEQYF. V gene TRBV6-5 combines with J gene TRBJ2-7, with 7 bases aligning to TRBD1. Per germline, CDR1 MNHEY and CDR2 SVGAGI. CDR3 length equals 16 residues. The junction had 9 bases not matched to a gene; V was cut back by 2 bases and J by 2 bases.

This clonotype appeared a single time. This sequence joins TRBV20-1 and TRBJ1-5, with D maybe TRBD1 (6 bases). Trimming pared 0 bases from V and 9 bases from J, leaving 18 bases between. This CDR3 comprises 15 residues. The germline V gene encodes CDR1 DFQATT and CDR2 SNEGSKA (reference sequence). In nucleotides, the CDR3 is TGCAGTGCTAGAGAGGGGGCGGTACCAGCGGGGCCCCAGCATTTT. This gives the protein CSAREGAVPAGPQHF.

This clonotype was seen more than once but under ten times. The chain is built from TRBV20-1 and TRBJ2-2; D is unclear. This CDR3 region has 12 residues. Germline CDR1 is DFQATT and CDR2 is SNEGSKA (reference sequence). V lost 2 bases and J 5 bases, leaving 6 bases between the germline ends. As DNA, the CDR3 is TGCAGTGCTAGAAGCCATACCGGGGAGCTGTTTTTT. Translating it yields CSARSHTGELFF.

J is TRBJ1-5 and V is TRBV12-3 or TRBV12-4, with D uncertain. The germline V and J ends were trimmed by 6 bases and 3 bases, with 18 bases remaining between them. The CDR3 contains 16 residues. The DNA of the CDR3 is TGTGCCAGCAGCCTGATGGAGAGGAGGAACAATCAGCCCCAGCATTTT. Protein: CASSLMERRNNQPQHF.

V usage is TRBV9 and J usage is TRBJ1-1; TRBD1 matches 7 bases. The CDR3 extends over 14 amino acids. Trimming cost V 3 bases and J 2 bases; bases outside gene matches: 4. In germline, CDR1 is SGDLS, CDR2 YYNGEE. The CDR3 sequence: CASSAGTDNTEAFF. CDR3 nucleotide sequence: TGTGCCAGCAGCGCCGGGACAGACAACACTGAAGCTTTCTTT. Supplemented by reference TRBV9 and TRBJ1-1, the full variable domain reads DSGVTQTPKHLITATGQRVTLRCSPRSGDLSVYWYQQSLDQGLQFLIQYYNGEERAKGNILERFSAQQFPDLHSELNLSSLELGDSALYFCASSAGTDNTEAFFGQGTRLTVV.

This clonotype was found a few times. The chain combines TRBV5-1 with TRBJ2-5, with 7 bases aligning to TRBD1. Germline values: CDR1 SGHRS, CDR2 YFSETQ. V lost 0 bases, J lost 3 bases, and 11 bases stayed unmatched. This CDR3 contains 17 residues. The CDR3 DNA reads as TGCGCCAGCAGCTTGGGATCCTCCGGGACAGAGAAAGAGACCCAGTACTTC. Its translation: CASSLGSSGTEKETQYF.

This chain uses TRBV7-2 with TRBJ2-6; D uncertain. Germline CDR1 is SGHTA and CDR2 is FQGNSA. This CDR3 is built from 15 residues. Trimming removed 1 base from V and 2 bases from J, with 6 bases in between. CDR3 sequence (DNA): TGTGCCAGCAGCTTAGGCTTAGCTGGGGCCAACGTCCTGACTTTC. Translated, it gives CASSLGLAGANVLTF.

This clonotype occurred a few times. The germline gene is not matched at one end of the junction; a read error may be the cause. The genes are TRBV4-1 and TRBJ1-6; D is unresolved. This CDR3 has 16 residues. CDR1 is MGHRA and CDR2 is YSYEKL in the germline V gene. The DNA of the CDR3 is TGCGCCAGCAGCAAAGAAGGGAGGAGCCCGTATTCACCCCTCCACTTT. Residues: CASSKEGRSPYSPLHF.

In its sample, this clonotype was seen a few times. The chain has TRBV20-1 and TRBJ2-7; D uncertain. From germline, CDR1 is DFQATT and CDR2 SNEGSKA (reference sequence). This CDR3 comprises 12 residues. V lost 6 bases, J lost 3 bases, and 12 bases lay in between. As DNA, the CDR3 is TGCAGTGCCGCCCGCGGTCTCTACGAGCAGTACTTC. Its translation: CSAARGLYEQYF.

The genes are TRBV15 and TRBJ2-2, with 8 nucleotides matching TRBD1. V was clipped by 0 bases and J by 4 bases; unmatched bases: 4. CDR1 and CDR2 from the germline V gene are LNHNV and YYDKDF (reference sequence). This CDR3 contains 16 residues. Written as DNA, the CDR3 is TGTGCCACCAGCAGAGATAACAGGGGGAGCACCGGGGAGCTGTTTTTT. Protein sequence: CATSRDNRGSTGELFF.

The rearrangement uses TRBV11-2 and TRBJ2-7, with 8 bases lining up with TRBD1. V dropped 0 bases and J dropped 6; count of bases not matched to a gene: 10. The CDR3 loop spans 16 amino acids. Germline loops: CDR1 SGHAT, CDR2 FQNNGV. CDR3 DNA: TGTGCCAGCAGCTTAGATGTCGCCAGGGGGCTGGGCGAGCAGTACTTC. Translated: CASSLDVARGLGEQYF.

This clonotype was detected only once. The chain joins TRBV3-1 to TRBJ2-2; 15 bases align to TRBD2. From germline, CDR1 is LGHDT and CDR2 YNNKEL (reference sequence). There are 19 residues in the CDR3. The ends lost 1 base at V and 6 bases at J; junction bases unmatched: 9. In DNA form, the CDR3 reads TGTGCCAGCAGCCAAGGGCGGACTAGCGGGAGGGCCGTGGCCGGGGAGCTGTTTTTT. Translation: CASSQGRTSGRAVAGELFF.

The genes are TRBV4-3 and TRBJ1-2; unclear D gene. V lost 2 bases and J 4 bases, leaving 11 bases between the germline ends. This CDR3 is built from 14 residues. CDR1 and CDR2 (germline): LGHNA, YSLEER. The CDR3 bases are TGCGCCAGCAGCCAATCGACCGTGATCTATGGCTACACCTTC. Its protein product is CASSQSTVIYGYTF.

About this clonotype itself: A read error may account for a junction end that differs from germline. The rearrangement uses TRBV12-3 or TRBV12-4 and TRBJ2-7; 8 bases align to TRBD2. The CDR3 runs 14 residues. The CDR3 DNA sequence: TGTGCCAGCGGGCCGATAAGCGGGGGAGGGGAGCACTACTTC. Protein product: CASGPISGGGEHYF.

This sequence joins TRBV6-1 and TRBJ1-5; D may be TRBD1 (6 bases). The ends were cut back, 6 bases at V and 7 bases at J, with 13 bases in the middle. CDR3 length: 13 amino acids. The germline V gene encodes CDR1 MNHNS and CDR2 SASEGT. CDR3 sequence reads: CASSNRVNQPQHF. The CDR3 nucleotides read TGTGCCAGCAGCAACAGGGTAAACCAGCCCCAGCATTTT.